This TCR beta chain was observed in a study of T cells after posttransplantation cyclophosphamide (TCRdb year 2016). About the full investigation: Using TRB sequencing, the study followed how the T cell repertoire reconstituted after myeloablative bone marrow transplantation in which posttransplantation cyclophosphamide served as GVHD prophylaxis. Antigen receptor sequencing was done on samples from over 30 PTCy-treated patients and from around 15 related bone marrow donors of those patients. Blood from all 35 or so PTCy patients who had 1-year posttransplant specimens underwent TRB sequencing. In 3 patients, up to roughly 3 additional blood samples taken between 2 and 5.2 years after transplant also underwent TRB sequencing, as did pretransplant blood from 4 patients. Because TRA and TRB clonality correlated tightly in roughly nine samples, the subsequent TCR analyses were limited to TRB only. Public TRB sequences were searched against a database of over 3,500 sequences associated with responses to pathogens, tumor antigens, self-antigens and alloantigens.

Turning to this clone: The antigen this receptor binds is unknown. Per-base qualities were not stored, and no clone one base away is much larger.

V ends up 5 bases short and J 8 bases short, with an unmatched junction base count of 15. CDR1 SEHNR and CDR2 FQNEAQ were looked up in the germline V gene (reference sequence). Inclusive of the bounding cysteine and phenylalanine, the CDR3 is 16 residues long. Of all the DNA, just the CDR3 is kept, 48 bases in frame from base 1. Reading the label with the study, this specimen's treatment or condition is: high-dose cyclophosphamide on days +3 and +4 as single-agent GVHD prophylaxis. PTCy patients received busulfan and fludarabine conditioning, a related or unrelated marrow graft, and cyclophosphamide on days +3 and +4. The PTCy-treated patients were drawn from a prospective, multi-institutional clinical trial. Mononuclear cells from peripheral blood and bone marrow were separated by Ficoll-Hypaque density centrifugation and then cryopreserved. Sorting of CD4+ and CD8+ T cells, including naive and memory subsets, was performed by FACS on a FACSAria II.

Overall study results and their limits: Across roughly 40 patients, recipient CMV seropositivity and CMV reactivation were highly associated with TRB clonality; PTCy diversity was similar to CNI/methotrexate controls. The TRB repertoires of T cells infiltrating skin or the GI tract showed only limited overlap with the TRB repertoires found in blood. Donor-recipient similarity was low at 1-2 months but rose over the first year, and later blood repertoires were often dominated by donor CD8+ memory clones.

TRB sequencing used genomic DNA with the immunoSEQ assay at survey resolution or the hsTCRB kit. The authors' pipeline ran thus. The immunoSEQ software handled the initial read processing, while the LymphoSeq R package was used for the repertoire analyses. Clonality was computed as 1 minus normalized Shannon entropy; Gini coefficient was also calculated for each TRB dataset. Phenotypes of unsorted samples were inferred by mapping TRB sequences from sorted subsets of the recipient or donor onto unsorted samples of the same recipient. Drawn from immuneACCESS, this table holds only the in-frame rearrangements with V and J called that TCRdb kept. Clones are partly lost; checked studies trace under half to an unresolved V gene and leave the rest unexplained. V, J and clone size were drawn from that table, and D and trimming were deduced from the DNA. This sample is represented by 17,000 or so clones; roughly 76% of them were singletons. Jointly, the top ten make up approximately 29% of the sample.

The sequence came from a female patient in her forties who received an allogeneic stem cell transplant from a related donor, was CMV-positive, and had no GVHD. After a transplant, the graft donor may have provided part of the T cells. The rearranged segments are TRBV7-9 and TRBJ2-3, and TRBD1 matches 8 of the central bases. The specimen comprised CD8+ T cells sorted from PBMCs, sampled about 1,900 days after a stem cell transplant with posttransplant cyclophosphamide. The base sequence is TGTGCCAGCAGCCTAACCGGGACAGGAGTTATAGGTACGCAGTATTTT. Translation gives CASSLTGTGVIGTQYF.